This T cell receptor beta chain derives from a study of a mutant IDH1 vaccine in newly diagnosed glioma. Study-wide background: In weeks 1, 3, 5, 7, 11, 15, 19 and 23, patients were vaccinated. Previous care, which was radiotherapy, temozolomide, or both, most often involved both.

As to this clone: Antigen: not known.

Time point in this sample: week 11, during vaccination. Every vaccination contained 300 ug of the mutant IDH1 20-mer peptide and was paired with topical imiquimod. Donors had new IDH1-mutant astrocytomas of WHO grade 3 or 4 (ATRX-lost). Sequencing used immunoSEQ multiplex PCR; TCRdb keeps in-frame clones, though not all of them. The repertoire consists of 95,000 to 120,000 clones, with 85% to 90% occurring once and the leading ten covering roughly 0.57%. Findings and caveats of the study: Most patients, around 93%, showed vaccine-induced immune responses.

The clonotype comes from a woman aged 45-59 years with glioma. The sequences come from PBMCs, collected from a glioma patient whose treatment included an IDH1 peptide vaccine.

The CDR3 is CASSSPVGGANEQFF. CDR3 nucleotide sequence: TGTGCCAGCAGTAGCCCCGTGGGGGGGGCGAATGAGCAGTTCTTC. The chain links TRBV25-1 to TRBJ2-1, with D possibly being TRBD2 (7 bases). The CDR3 loop spans 15 amino acids. V was trimmed by 5 bases and J by 7 bases, leaving 18 bases between them. Germline V gene data show CDR1 as MGHDK and CDR2 as SYGVNS.